One and the same sample provided the 23 T cell receptor beta chains below, sequenced in a study of T cells after yellow fever vaccination. One entry per CDR3 protein results from TCRdb running MiXCR on the 5' RACE reads. The sample carries some 240,000 distinct CDR3 sequences, around 3.1% recorded once. Sequencing used CD4+ T cells sorted from PBMCs, obtained 10 days after the yellow fever booster vaccination. The source is a young man who received the YFV17D yellow fever vaccine.

This clonotype came up many times. Sequence at one end of the junction differs from germline and may be a read error. J is TRBJ1-1 and V is TRBV6-6, with D unresolved. The CDR3 is made up of 14 amino acids. Germline V gene sequence: CDR1 MNHNY, CDR2 SVGAGI (reference sequence). The CDR3, as DNA: TGTGCCAGCAGTAACTCGGCCCTGAACACTGAAGCTTTCTTT. This translates into CASSNSALNTEAFF.

This clonotype was found a few times. The CDR3 here is CASRSGQGFSGANVLTF. The CDR3 DNA is TGTGCCAGCAGGTCCGGACAGGGATTCTCTGGGGCCAACGTCCTGACTTTC. The V gene is TRBV28, the J gene TRBJ2-6; 8 nucleotides align to TRBD1. V dropped 6 bases and J dropped 0; count of bases not matched to a gene: 7. The V gene's germline CDR1 is MDHEN and CDR2 SYDVKM. The CDR3 spans 17 residues.

The chain combines TRBV7-2 with TRBJ1-1; possible D gene TRBD1, 5 bases. The CDR3 length is 14 residues. Germline V CDR1 and CDR2: SGHTA, FQGNSA. Trimming cost V 3 bases and J 0 bases, with 8 bases left between them. CDR3 sequence (DNA): TGTGCCAGCAGCTTCGGGACCATGAACACTGAAGCTTTCTTT. Protein sequence: CASSFGTMNTEAFF.

As concerns this clonotype: This could be a read error, since a much larger clone is one nucleotide away. The chain employs TRBV6-2 or TRBV6-3 and TRBJ2-3; 9 bases are a match to TRBD1. The CDR3 spans 15 residues. CDR1 is MNHEY, CDR2 SVGEGT, per germline. CDR3 loop: CDSLRGQGVPDTQYF. DNA for the CDR3: TGTGACAGCCTAAGGGGACAGGGAGTCCCAGATACGCAGTATTTT.

This clonotype was counted a few times. One end of the junction fails to match germline, which may point to a read error. The chain employs TRBV12-3 or TRBV12-4 and TRBJ2-7, with 7 bases that match TRBD1. This CDR3 has 13 amino acids. CDR3 sequence: CASTKLLARDSQF. CDR3 nucleotide sequence: TGTGCCAGCACCAAACTATTAGCGAGGGACAGCCAGTTC.

The chain employs TRBV28 and TRBJ1-5; a weak D match, TRBD1 (6 bases). V was shortened by 3 bases and J by 0 bases, with 15 bases between the two germline ends. Germline values: CDR1 MDHEN, CDR2 SYDVKM. The CDR3 runs 17 residues. The CDR3: CASSFPGAGDSNQPQHF. The CDR3, as DNA: TGTGCCAGCAGTTTTCCAGGGGCCGGTGATAGCAATCAGCCCCAGCATTTT.

This clonotype was detected ten times or more. J is TRBJ2-1 and V is TRBV4-3, with D hard to call. The CDR3 runs to 13 residues. Between the trimmed V and J ends, which lost 4 bases and 9 bases, there was a span of 13 bases. The V gene's germline CDR1 is LGHNA and CDR2 YSLEER. This chain's CDR3 is CASSREKLSEQFF. In nucleotides, the CDR3 is TGCGCCAGCAGCCGCGAAAAGCTTAGTGAGCAGTTCTTC.

The V and J genes are TRBV28 and TRBJ2-3; unclear D gene. CDR1 is MDHEN, CDR2 SYDVKM, per germline. There are 15 residues in the CDR3. The V gene lost 5 bases and the J gene lost 4 bases, with 16 bases spanning the gap. The CDR3 sequence: CASSPLEFGADTQYF. CDR3 nucleotides: TGTGCCAGCAGTCCTTTGGAGTTTGGGGCAGATACGCAGTATTTT.

This clonotype has only a few counts. The CDR3 coding sequence is TGCGCCAGCAGCTTGGGCCTAGCGGGGGGGCTGTCCTACAATGAGCAGTTCTTC. Protein sequence: CASSLGLAGGLSYNEQFF. V usage is TRBV5-1 and J usage is TRBJ2-1; 12 bases match TRBD2. The germline V gene encodes CDR1 SGHRS and CDR2 YFSETQ. With V trimmed by 0 bases and J by 1 base, 5 bases remained unmatched. This CDR3 is 18 amino acids long.

This clonotype turned up a few times. The chain recombines TRBV19 with TRBJ2-2; D ambiguous. The CDR3 sequence is 16 residues long. V was cut by 3 bases and J by 0 bases, with 11 bases left in between. Germline CDR1 is LNHDA and CDR2 is SQIVND (reference sequence). The CDR3, as DNA: TGTGCCAGTAGTATTGTCTCTCCTGCGAACACCGGGGAGCTGTTTTTT. Translation: CASSIVSPANTGELFF.

The CDR3 sequence: CASRLGSSQETQYF. The CDR3 DNA reads TGTGCAAGTCGCTTAGGGTCCTCCCAAGAGACCCAGTACTTC. This chain uses TRBV12-2 with TRBJ2-5. TRBV12-2 is labeled a pseudogene. CDR3 size: 14 residues.

The gene calls are TRBV5-6 and TRBJ1-6; possible D gene TRBD1, 5 bases. CDR1 is SGHDT and CDR2 is YYEEEE in the germline V gene. Trimming stripped 0 bases from V and 3 bases from J, with 10 bases between. CDR3 length: 16 amino acids. The CDR3 loop is CASSLEWDGYNSPLHF. CDR3 coding DNA: TGTGCCAGCAGCTTGGAATGGGACGGCTATAATTCACCCCTCCACTTT.

This clonotype was seen many times. CDR3 protein: CASSPSTPGNYGYTF. In DNA, the CDR3 is TGCGCCAGCAGCCCCTCGACACCGGGAAACTATGGCTACACCTTC. The rearrangement joins TRBV4-1 to TRBJ1-2; D ambiguous. Trimming pared 4 bases from V and 2 bases from J, leaving 14 bases between. The CDR3 loop spans 15 amino acids. The germline CDR1 and CDR2 sequences are MGHRA and YSYEKL.

This clonotype turned up a few times. The rearrangement uses TRBV10-3 and TRBJ1-5, with TRBD1 matching over 8 bases. Germline-derived CDR1 and CDR2 are ENHRY and SYGVKD. The CDR3 sequence is 13 residues long. The ends lost 3 bases at V and 8 bases at J; junction bases unmatched: 3. In DNA form, the CDR3 reads TGTGCCATCAGTGACAGGGGGCCGGAGCCCCAGCATTTT. Translation: CAISDRGPEPQHF.

This clonotype occurred many times. This chain uses TRBV4-2 with TRBJ2-3; D may be TRBD1 (7 bases). Germline values: CDR1 LGHNA, CDR2 YNFKEQ. Trimming cost V 1 base and J 6 bases, with 29 bases left between them. The CDR3 totals 20 residues. The CDR3 sequence is CASSQGKGVSRGDFVDTQYF. As DNA, the CDR3 is TGTGCCAGCAGCCAAGGAAAGGGTGTGAGCAGGGGGGACTTCGTGGATACGCAGTATTTT.

This clonotype was seen ten or more times. V usage is TRBV7-8 and J usage is TRBJ2-2, with 8 bases aligning to TRBD1. J lost 8 bases, V lost 6 bases, and 14 bases had no gene match. Germline-derived CDR1 and CDR2 are SGHVS and FQNEAQ. CDR3 length equals 16 residues. CDR3 protein: CASRSTGTGSGGELFF. The CDR3 coding sequence is TGTGCCAGCAGGTCGACCGGGACAGGATCGGGAGGGGAGCTGTTTTTT.

This clonotype has ten or more counts. The rearrangement links TRBV5-1 to TRBJ1-1; TRBD1 might be the D (5 bases). The V end lost 0 bases, the J end lost 0 bases, and 12 bases lay between the germline ends. This CDR3 is 16 amino acids long. The germline V gene has CDR1 SGHRS and CDR2 YFSETQ. CDR3 in amino acids: CASSLGGSRLNTEAFF. CDR3 in DNA: TGCGCCAGCAGCTTGGGGGGCAGCCGTTTGAACACTGAAGCTTTCTTT. The full variable domain, in which reference TRBV5-1 and TRBJ1-1 provide the parts outside the CDR3, is KAGVTQTPRYLIKTRGQQVTLSCSPISGHRSVSWYQQTPGQGLQFLFEYFSETQRNKGNFPGRFSGRQFSNSRSEMNVSTLELGDSALYLCASSLGGSRLNTEAFFGQGTRLTVV.

This sequence joins TRBV5-4 and TRBJ2-5; 9 bases agree with TRBD2. This CDR3 is built from 15 residues. Germline lookup yields CDR1 SGHNT and CDR2 YYREEE (reference sequence). V lost 2 bases to trimming and J lost 3 bases; unmatched junction nucleotides: 5. The CDR3 here is CASSLQRGVKETQYF. The CDR3 bases are TGTGCCAGCAGCTTACAGCGGGGGGTGAAAGAGACCCAGTACTTC.

This clonotype was detected only a few times. This chain joins TRBV5-5 and TRBJ1-4, with D hard to call. Germline CDR1 is SGHKS and CDR2 is YYEKEE (reference sequence). The CDR3 totals 16 residues. Trimming pared 2 bases from V and 2 bases from J, leaving 13 bases between. In DNA form, the CDR3 reads TGTGCCAGCAGCTTTGAACCTCGATCGACTAATGAAAAACTGTTTTTT. It specifies CASSFEPRSTNEKLFF.

In nucleotides, the CDR3 is TGTGCCAGCTCACCAAACCCCGGGACAGGGGGCGCTGGGGCCAACGTCCTGACTTTC. This translates into CASSPNPGTGGAGANVLTF. The genes are TRBV18 and TRBJ2-6, with 12 bases matching TRBD1. With 2 bases clipped from V and 2 bases from J, the junction kept 7 bases outside the gene matches. The CDR3 has 19 residues. Germline-derived CDR1 and CDR2 are KGHSH and LQKENI.

The sample holds many counts of this clonotype. The chain recombines TRBV5-1 with TRBJ2-7; 10 bases match TRBD1. The V segment lost 4 bases and the J segment 7 bases; nucleotides outside the gene matches: 11. Germline lookup yields CDR1 SGHRS and CDR2 YFSETQ. The CDR3 length is 15 residues. Here the CDR3 reads CASSRGDRGRGEQYF. CDR3 sequence (DNA): TGCGCCAGCAGCCGAGGGGACAGGGGTCGTGGGGAGCAGTACTTC. The full variable domain, rest sourced from reference TRBV5-1 and TRBJ2-7, is KAGVTQTPRYLIKTRGQQVTLSCSPISGHRSVSWYQQTPGQGLQFLFEYFSETQRNKGNFPGRFSGRQFSNSRSEMNVSTLELGDSALYLCASSRGDRGRGEQYFGPGTRLTVT.

This clonotype was seen many times. The chain has TRBV28 and TRBJ2-6; D remains ambiguous. The CDR3 consists of 14 residues. From germline, CDR1 is MDHEN and CDR2 SYDVKM. V was cut by 4 bases and J by 4 bases, with 8 bases left in between. CDR3 sequence reads: CASSSPPGANVLTF. The CDR3 DNA reads TGTGCCAGCAGTTCCCCACCAGGGGCCAACGTCCTGACTTTC.

This CDR3 reads CASGEARTEAFF. In DNA, the CDR3 is TGTGCCAGCGGGGAGGCCAGAACTGAAGCTTTCTTT. The genes are TRBV7-2 and TRBJ1-1; D remains unclear. The CDR3 extends over 12 amino acids. V lost 8 bases to trimming and J lost 5 bases, with 12 bases between them. Germline CDR1 SGHTA, CDR2 FQGNSA.